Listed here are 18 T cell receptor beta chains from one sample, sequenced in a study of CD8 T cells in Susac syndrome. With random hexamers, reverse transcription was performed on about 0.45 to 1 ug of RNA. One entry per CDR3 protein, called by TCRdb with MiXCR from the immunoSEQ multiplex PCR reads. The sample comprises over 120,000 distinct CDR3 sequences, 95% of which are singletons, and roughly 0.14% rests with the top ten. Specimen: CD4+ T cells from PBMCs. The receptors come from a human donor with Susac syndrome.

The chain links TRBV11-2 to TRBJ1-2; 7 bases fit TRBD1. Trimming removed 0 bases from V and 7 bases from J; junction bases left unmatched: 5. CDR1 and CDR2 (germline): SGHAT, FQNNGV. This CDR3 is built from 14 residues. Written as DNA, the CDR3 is TGTGCCAGCAGCTTAGATGAGGGGGCAAGTGGCTACACCTTC. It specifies CASSLDEGASGYTF.

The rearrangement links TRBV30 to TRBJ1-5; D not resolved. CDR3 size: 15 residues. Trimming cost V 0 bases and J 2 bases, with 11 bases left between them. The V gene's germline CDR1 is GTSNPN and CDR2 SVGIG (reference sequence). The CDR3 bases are TGTGCCTGGAGTGTCGGACCGAGCCGCAATCAGCCCCAGCATTTT. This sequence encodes CAWSVGPSRNQPQHF.

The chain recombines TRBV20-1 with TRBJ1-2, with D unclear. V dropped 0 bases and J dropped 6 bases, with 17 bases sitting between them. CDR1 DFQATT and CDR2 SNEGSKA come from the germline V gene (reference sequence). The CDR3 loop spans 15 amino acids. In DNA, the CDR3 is TGCAGTGCTAGAGATGCGTCCGACACCGCAGATGGCTACACCTTC. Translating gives CSARDASDTADGYTF.

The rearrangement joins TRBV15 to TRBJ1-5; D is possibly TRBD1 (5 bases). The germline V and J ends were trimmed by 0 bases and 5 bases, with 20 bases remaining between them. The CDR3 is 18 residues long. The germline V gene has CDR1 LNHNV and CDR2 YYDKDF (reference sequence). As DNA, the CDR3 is TGTGCCACCAGCAGAGATTGGGTGAGGACCGGGGCGGATCAGCCCCAGCATTTT. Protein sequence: CATSRDWVRTGADQPQHF.

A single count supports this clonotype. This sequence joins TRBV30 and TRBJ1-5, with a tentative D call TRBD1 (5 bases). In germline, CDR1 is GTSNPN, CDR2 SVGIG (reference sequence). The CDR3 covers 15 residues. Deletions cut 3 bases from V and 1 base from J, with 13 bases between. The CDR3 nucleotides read TGTGCCTGGAGGAAAGGGGAGAGAAGCAATCAGCCCCAGCATTTT. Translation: CAWRKGERSNQPQHF.

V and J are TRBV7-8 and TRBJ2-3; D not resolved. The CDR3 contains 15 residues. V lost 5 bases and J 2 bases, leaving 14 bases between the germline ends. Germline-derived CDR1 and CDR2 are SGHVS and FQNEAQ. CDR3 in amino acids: CASSRGRGFTDTQYF. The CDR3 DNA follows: TGTGCCAGCAGCAGAGGAAGAGGATTCACAGATACGCAGTATTTT.

CDR3 loop: CASGIAGDNEQFF. In DNA, the CDR3 is TGTGCCAGCGGGATAGCGGGAGACAATGAGCAGTTCTTC. The chain employs TRBV6-6 and TRBJ2-1; TRBD2 agrees at 9 bases. The CDR3 extends over 13 amino acids. Germline CDR1 and CDR2: MNHNY and SVGAGI (reference sequence). V dropped 8 bases and J dropped 5; count of bases not matched to a gene: 4.

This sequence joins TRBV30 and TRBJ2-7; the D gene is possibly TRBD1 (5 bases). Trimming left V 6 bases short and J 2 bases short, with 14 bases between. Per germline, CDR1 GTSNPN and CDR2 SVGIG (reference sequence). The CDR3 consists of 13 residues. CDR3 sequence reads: CACLPMGPYEQYF. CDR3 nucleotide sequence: TGTGCCTGCCTCCCGATGGGGCCCTACGAGCAGTACTTC.

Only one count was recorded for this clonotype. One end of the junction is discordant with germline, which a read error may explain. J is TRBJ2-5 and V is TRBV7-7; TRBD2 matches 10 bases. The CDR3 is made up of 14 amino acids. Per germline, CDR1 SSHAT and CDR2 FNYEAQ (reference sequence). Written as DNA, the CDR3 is TGTGCTAGCAGCATAGGACTAGCGGCTGAGACCCAGTACTTC. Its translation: CASSIGLAAETQYF. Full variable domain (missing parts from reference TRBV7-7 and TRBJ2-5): GAGVSQSPRYKVTKRGQDVTLRCDPISSHATLYWYQQALGQGPEFLTYFNYEAQPDKSGLPSDRFSAERPEGSISTLTIQRTEQRDSAMYRCASSIGLAAETQYFGPGTRLLVL.

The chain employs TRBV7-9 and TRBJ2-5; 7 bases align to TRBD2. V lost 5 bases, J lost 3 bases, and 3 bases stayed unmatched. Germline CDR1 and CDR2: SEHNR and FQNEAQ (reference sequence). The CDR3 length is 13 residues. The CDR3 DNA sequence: TGTGCCAGCAGCCCGGGACTAAAAGAGACCCAGTACTTC. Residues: CASSPGLKETQYF.

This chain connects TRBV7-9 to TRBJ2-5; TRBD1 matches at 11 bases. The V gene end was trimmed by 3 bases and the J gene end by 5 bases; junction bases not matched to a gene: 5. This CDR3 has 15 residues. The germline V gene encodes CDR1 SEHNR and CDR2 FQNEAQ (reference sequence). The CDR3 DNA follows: TGTGCCAGCAGCTTCCGGACAGGGGGCAGGGAGACCCAGTACTTC. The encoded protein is CASSFRTGGRETQYF.

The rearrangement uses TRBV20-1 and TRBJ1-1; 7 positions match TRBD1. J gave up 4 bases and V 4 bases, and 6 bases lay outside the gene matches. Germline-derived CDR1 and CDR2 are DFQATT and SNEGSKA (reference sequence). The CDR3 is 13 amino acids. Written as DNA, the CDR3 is TGCAGTGCTATGACGCAGGGGGGCACTGAAGCTTTCTTT. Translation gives CSAMTQGGTEAFF.

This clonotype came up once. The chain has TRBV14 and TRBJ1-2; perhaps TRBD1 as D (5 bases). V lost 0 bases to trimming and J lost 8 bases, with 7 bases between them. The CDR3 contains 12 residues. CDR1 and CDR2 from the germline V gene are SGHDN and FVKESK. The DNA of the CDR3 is TGTGCCAGCAGCCAAGATTGGGGGGGCTACACCTTC. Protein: CASSQDWGGYTF.

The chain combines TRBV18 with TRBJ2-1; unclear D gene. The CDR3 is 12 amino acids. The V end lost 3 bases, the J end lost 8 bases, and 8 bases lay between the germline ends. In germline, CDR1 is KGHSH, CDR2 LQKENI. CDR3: CASSPTLDEQFF. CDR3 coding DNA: TGTGCCAGCTCACCCACGCTCGATGAGCAGTTCTTC.

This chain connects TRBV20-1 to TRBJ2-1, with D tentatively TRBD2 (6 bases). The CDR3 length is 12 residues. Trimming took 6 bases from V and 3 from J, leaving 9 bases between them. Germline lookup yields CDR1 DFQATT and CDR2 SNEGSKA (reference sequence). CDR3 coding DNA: TGCAGTGCGCGGACTATCTACAATGAGCAGTTCTTC. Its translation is CSARTIYNEQFF.

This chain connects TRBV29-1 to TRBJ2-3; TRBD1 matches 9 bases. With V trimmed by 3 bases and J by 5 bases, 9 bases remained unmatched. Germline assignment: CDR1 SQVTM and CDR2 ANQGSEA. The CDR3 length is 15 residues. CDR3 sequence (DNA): TGCAGCGTTGACGCGGGGACAGGGATCGGAGATACGCAGTATTTT. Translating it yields CSVDAGTGIGDTQYF.

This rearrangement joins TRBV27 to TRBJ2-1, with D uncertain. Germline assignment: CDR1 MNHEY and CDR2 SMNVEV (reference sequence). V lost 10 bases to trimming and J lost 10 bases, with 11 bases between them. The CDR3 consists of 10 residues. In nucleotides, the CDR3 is TGTGCCACCCGGGTGGGCGAGCAGTTCTTC. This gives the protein CATRVGEQFF.

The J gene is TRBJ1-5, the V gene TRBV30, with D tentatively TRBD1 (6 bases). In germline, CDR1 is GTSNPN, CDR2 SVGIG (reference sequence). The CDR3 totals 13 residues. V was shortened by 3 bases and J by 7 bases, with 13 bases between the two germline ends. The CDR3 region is CAWSQGLGQPQHF. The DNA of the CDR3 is TGTGCCTGGAGCCAGGGGCTGGGACAGCCCCAGCATTTT.